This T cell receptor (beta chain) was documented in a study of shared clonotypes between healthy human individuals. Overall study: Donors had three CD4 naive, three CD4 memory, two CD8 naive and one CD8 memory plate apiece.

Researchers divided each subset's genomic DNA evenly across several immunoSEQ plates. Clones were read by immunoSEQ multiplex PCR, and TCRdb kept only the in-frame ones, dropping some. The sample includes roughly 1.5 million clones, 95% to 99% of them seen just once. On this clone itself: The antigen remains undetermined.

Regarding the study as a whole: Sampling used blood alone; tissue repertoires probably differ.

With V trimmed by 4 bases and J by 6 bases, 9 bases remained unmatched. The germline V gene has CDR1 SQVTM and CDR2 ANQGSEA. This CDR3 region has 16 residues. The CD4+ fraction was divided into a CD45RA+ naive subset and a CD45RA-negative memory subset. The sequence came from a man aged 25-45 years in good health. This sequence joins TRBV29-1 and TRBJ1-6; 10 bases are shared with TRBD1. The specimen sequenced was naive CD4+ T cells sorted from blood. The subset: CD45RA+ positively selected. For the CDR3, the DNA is TGCAGCGTTGCTCCCGAGGGACAGGGGCGTAATTCACCCCTCCACTTT. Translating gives CSVAPEGQGRNSPLHF.